These 32 T cell receptor beta chains share one sample of origin, sequenced in a study of shared clonotypes between healthy human individuals. The table came from immunoSEQ multiplex PCR; TCRdb's copy has only in-frame clones and leaves some out. The sample yields approximately 500,000 clones, around 96% seen once. Sample: naive CD4+ T cells sorted from blood. The subset denotes: CD45RA+ positively selected. These receptors originate from a woman in her 30s in good health.

This clone appeared a single time. This rearrangement joins TRBV2 to TRBJ2-1; perhaps D is TRBD1 or TRBD2 (5 bases each). V was clipped by 6 bases and J by 9 bases, with 12 bases between them. The length of the CDR3 is 12 residues. Germline lookup yields CDR1 SNHLY and CDR2 FYNNEI. CDR3 residues: CASRGTHPEQFF. DNA for the CDR3: TGTGCCAGCAGAGGGACCCACCCTGAGCAGTTCTTC.

The chain couples TRBV5-6 to TRBJ2-1, with 8 bases lining up with TRBD2. CDR3 length: 15 amino acids. V was pared by 4 bases and J by 4 bases, with 7 bases of the junction left unmatched. Germline CDR1 SGHDT, CDR2 YYEEEE. The CDR3 protein is CASSRRTSFYNEQFF. CDR3 nucleotides: TGTGCCAGCAGCCGTCGGACTAGCTTTTACAATGAGCAGTTCTTC.

V and J are TRBV2 and TRBJ1-1; 7 positions agree with TRBD1. Germline-derived CDR1 and CDR2 are SNHLY and FYNNEI. V gave up 6 bases and J gave up 1 base; unmatched junction bases: 5. The CDR3 consists of 14 residues. CDR3 in DNA: TGTGCCAGCAGCAGAGGGGGCCGGAACACTGAAGCTTTCTTT. This gives the protein CASSRGGRNTEAFF.

The gene calls are TRBV5-1 and TRBJ2-7; tentative D call: TRBD2 (6 bases). V shed 4 bases and J shed 7 bases, with 15 bases lying between them. Per the germline V gene, CDR1 is SGHRS and CDR2 is YFSETQ. This CDR3 comprises 13 residues. CDR3 loop: CASSLEGVGEQYF. For the CDR3, the DNA is TGCGCCAGCAGCCTGGAGGGAGTGGGGGAGCAGTACTTC. The complete variable domain, with remaining parts taken from reference TRBV5-1 and TRBJ2-7, reads KAGVTQTPRYLIKTRGQQVTLSCSPISGHRSVSWYQQTPGQGLQFLFEYFSETQRNKGNFPGRFSGRQFSNSRSEMNVSTLELGDSALYLCASSLEGVGEQYFGPGTRLTVT.

This clone was detected only once. The chain uses TRBV7-2 and TRBJ2-1, with D possibly called TRBD1 or TRBD2 (5 bases each). V was trimmed by 4 bases and J by 9 bases, leaving 13 bases between them. Germline values: CDR1 SGHTA, CDR2 FQGNSA. The length of the CDR3 is 13 residues. The CDR3 loop reads CASSSIEGSEQFF. The CDR3 DNA is TGTGCCAGCAGCTCGATAGAGGGGAGTGAGCAGTTCTTC.

This clone was detected once. This chain uses TRBV10-3 with TRBJ2-7; 7 bases fit TRBD1. This CDR3 is 14 amino acids long. V dropped 11 bases and J dropped 0; count of bases not matched to a gene: 10. Germline V lookup: CDR1 ENHRY, CDR2 SYGVKD. CDR3 sequence reads: CASGEQGSSYEQYF. As DNA, the CDR3 is TGTGCCTCCGGGGAACAGGGGAGCTCCTACGAGCAGTACTTC.

This chain connects TRBV28 to TRBJ2-5; D possibly matches TRBD1 or TRBD2 (6 bases each). Germline V CDR1 and CDR2: MDHEN, SYDVKM. The CDR3 runs to 15 residues. V lost 1 base to trimming and J lost 6 bases, with 15 bases between them. CDR3 sequence reads: CASSLLGGGRKTQYF. In nucleotides, the CDR3 is TGTGCCAGCAGTTTATTGGGGGGCGGAAGGAAGACCCAGTACTTC.

The chain combines TRBV7-2 with TRBJ2-7, with D possibly being TRBD1 (6 bases). The germline V gene encodes CDR1 SGHTA and CDR2 FQGNSA. V was clipped by 4 bases and J by 2 bases, with 12 bases between them. CDR3 length: 14 amino acids. The CDR3 DNA follows: TGTGCCAGCAGCTGGACCGGGACAACCTACGAGCAGTACTTC. As protein: CASSWTGTTYEQYF. The whole variable domain, filled in from reference TRBV7-2 and TRBJ2-7, reads GAGVSQSPSNKVTEKGKDVELRCDPISGHTALYWYRQSLGQGLEFLIYFQGNSAPDKSGLPSDRFSAERTGGSVSTLTIQRTQQEDSAVYLCASSWTGTTYEQYFGPGTRLTVT.

The V gene is TRBV5-1, the J gene TRBJ2-1, with 15 nucleotides matching TRBD2. V dropped 2 bases and J dropped 4; count of bases not matched to a gene: 4. CDR3 length: 17 amino acids. Germline lookup yields CDR1 SGHRS and CDR2 YFSETQ. For the CDR3, the DNA is TGCGCCAGCAGCTTCGGACTAGCGGGAGGGGGATACAATGAGCAGTTCTTC. Translated, it gives CASSFGLAGGGYNEQFF.

CDR3 DNA sequence: TGCGCCAGCAGCTTGGATGCCCTAGGCACTGAAGCTTTCTTT. Residues: CASSLDALGTEAFF. The gene calls are TRBV5-1 and TRBJ1-1; D is undetermined. The CDR3 spans 14 residues. The germline V gene has CDR1 SGHRS and CDR2 YFSETQ. V dropped 0 bases and J dropped 4 bases, with 10 bases sitting between them.

This chain connects TRBV11-2 to TRBJ2-6; 7 nucleotides agree with TRBD2. Germline assignment: CDR1 SGHAT and CDR2 FQNNGV. CDR3 length: 17 amino acids. V shed 4 bases and J 5 bases; nucleotides not matched to a gene: 11. The CDR3 reads CASSSPGAGRRANVLTF. The CDR3 nucleotides read TGTGCCAGCAGCTCACCGGGAGCGGGAAGGAGGGCCAACGTCCTGACTTTC.

V gene TRBV18 combines with J gene TRBJ2-7, with 10 bases fitting TRBD1. In germline, CDR1 is KGHSH, CDR2 LQKENI. With V trimmed by 4 bases and J by 5 bases, 5 bases remained unmatched. The CDR3 spans 14 residues. The CDR3 protein is CASSLRQGADEQYF. The CDR3 DNA follows: TGTGCCAGCTCACTCCGACAGGGGGCCGACGAGCAGTACTTC.

This chain connects TRBV18 to TRBJ2-2, with a possible D match to TRBD1 (5 bases). Between the trimmed V and J ends, which lost 6 bases and 3 bases, there was a span of 20 bases. This CDR3 is 17 amino acids long. The germline V gene encodes CDR1 KGHSH and CDR2 LQKENI. The DNA for the CDR3 is TGTGCCAGCTCCGCCTCCAGGGCAGACCTTTACACCGGGGAGCTGTTTTTT. As protein: CASSASRADLYTGELFF.

The chain uses TRBV2 and TRBJ2-5, with D perhaps assigned TRBD1 or TRBD2 (7 bases each). The CDR3 sequence is 16 residues long. The V and J ends lost 2 bases and 1 base respectively, with 14 bases between them. Germline assignment: CDR1 SNHLY and CDR2 FYNNEI. The CDR3 region has the DNA TGTGCCAGCAGTGAACAGGGGGGGGCCTCCCAAGAGACCCAGTACTTC. Encoded protein: CASSEQGGASQETQYF.

As regards this clone: In the same sample, other DNA sequences code for this CDR3. The chain has TRBV18 and TRBJ1-3; D unresolved. This CDR3 has 14 amino acids. The V end was cut by 3 bases, the J end by 1 base, with 7 bases between. CDR1 is KGHSH and CDR2 is LQKENI in the germline V gene. The CDR3 loop reads CASSPDGSGNTIYF. CDR3 nucleotide sequence: TGTGCCAGCTCACCGGACGGGTCTGGAAACACCATATATTTT.

The rearrangement links TRBV19 to TRBJ2-7; 9 positions match TRBD1. This CDR3 has 15 amino acids. Germline loops: CDR1 LNHDA, CDR2 SQIVND (reference sequence). The V segment lost 6 bases and the J segment 6 bases; nucleotides outside the gene matches: 12. CDR3 sequence (DNA): TGTGCCAGTAGCCACCCGGGACAGGGTTCCACCGAGCAGTACTTC. Residues: CASSHPGQGSTEQYF.

This chain connects TRBV4-1 to TRBJ2-7; 9 bases match TRBD2. The germline gives CDR1 MGHRA, CDR2 YSYEKL. Losses at the gene ends were 2 bases for V and 1 base for J; bases not matched to a gene: 3. The CDR3 consists of 15 residues. CDR3 protein: CASSQLAGASYEQYF. DNA of the CDR3: TGCGCCAGCAGCCAATTAGCGGGAGCGTCCTACGAGCAGTACTTC.

CDR3 sequence (DNA): TGCGCCAGCAGCTTGGCCGGGGCGCCGAACACTGAAGCTTTCTTT. Its protein is CASSLAGAPNTEAFF. The V and J genes are TRBV5-1 and TRBJ1-1; D is perhaps TRBD1 (5 bases). CDR3 length: 15 residues. CDR1 and CDR2 from the germline V gene are SGHRS and YFSETQ. Trimming removed 0 bases from V and 1 base from J, with 10 bases in between.

The chain recombines TRBV18 with TRBJ1-5; no definite D call. The V gene lost 1 base and the J gene lost 5 bases, with 18 bases spanning the gap. This CDR3 is 17 amino acids long. CDR1 KGHSH and CDR2 LQKENI come from the germline V gene. Written as DNA, the CDR3 is TGTGCCAGCTCACCACAGGAGGGCAGGTCGGCGGATCAGCCCCAGCATTTT. The encoded protein is CASSPQEGRSADQPQHF.

The chain links TRBV5-8 to TRBJ2-2; D call uncertain. CDR1 is SGHTS, CDR2 YDEGEE, per germline. V lost 0 bases, J lost 5 bases, and 11 bases lay in between. The CDR3 has 15 amino acids. The CDR3 sequence: CASSLALTSTGELFF. The CDR3 bases are TGTGCCAGCAGCTTGGCATTGACCAGTACCGGGGAGCTGTTTTTT.

V is TRBV10-1 and J is TRBJ2-1; the match to TRBD2 covers 15 bases. Germline CDR1 WNHNN, CDR2 SYGVQD (reference sequence). The CDR3 is 19 residues long. V gave up 2 bases and J gave up 6 bases; unmatched junction bases: 11. CDR3 amino acids: CASSEVAAGLAGGTNEQFF. In DNA form, the CDR3 reads TGCGCCAGCAGTGAGGTGGCCGCTGGACTAGCGGGGGGGACCAATGAGCAGTTCTTC.

V is TRBV19 and J is TRBJ2-1; 7 bases map to TRBD2. Germline V gene lookup returns CDR1 LNHDA and CDR2 SQIVND (reference sequence). The CDR3 sequence is 15 residues long. Losses at the gene ends were 6 bases for V and 5 bases for J; bases not matched to a gene: 10. The DNA for the CDR3 is TGTGCCAGTAGCCGCAGGGTAGCGGGTCACAATGAGCAGTTCTTC. Amino acid sequence: CASSRRVAGHNEQFF.

This chain joins TRBV21-1 and TRBJ2-7; no check of the table's D call, TRBD1, against the DNA was made. TRBV21-1 is a known pseudogene. The CDR3 runs to 15 residues. The CDR3 region is CASSKSGQGTYEQYF. Written as DNA, the CDR3 is TGTGCCAGCAGCAAATCTGGACAGGGCACCTACGAGCAGTACTTC.

This chain uses TRBV27 with TRBJ1-3; 9 bases align to TRBD1. V lost 5 bases, J lost 0 bases, and 11 bases stayed unmatched. This CDR3 comprises 18 residues. Germline-derived CDR1 and CDR2 are MNHEY and SMNVEV (reference sequence). CDR3 protein: CASSPTGDRALSGNTIYF. The CDR3 DNA reads TGTGCCAGCAGTCCAACAGGGGACAGGGCTCTCTCTGGAAACACCATATATTTT.

The rearrangement joins TRBV28 to TRBJ2-2; D assignment may be TRBD1 or TRBD2 (5 bases each). Germline V CDR1 and CDR2: MDHEN, SYDVKM. The CDR3 length is 15 residues. Trimming removed 3 bases at V and 9 bases at J, with 17 bases between. CDR3 region: CASSFRGPTPRELFF. As DNA, the CDR3 is TGTGCCAGCAGTTTCCGGGGACCCACCCCACGGGAGCTGTTTTTT.

A word on this clone: The same CDR3 can be traced to other DNA sequences in this sample. The rearrangement uses TRBV18 and TRBJ1-5; possible D gene TRBD1, 5 bases. Trimming took off 3 bases at V and 1 base at J, with 7 bases between the two ends. Germline CDR1 KGHSH, CDR2 LQKENI. CDR3 length: 14 residues. CDR3 loop: CASSPDRSNQPQHF. CDR3 bases: TGTGCCAGCTCACCCGACAGAAGCAATCAGCCCCAGCATTTT.

This rearrangement joins TRBV11-2 to TRBJ2-1; TRBD1 might be the D (6 bases). The germline V and J ends were trimmed by 1 base and 5 bases, with 9 bases remaining between them. The CDR3 consists of 14 residues. From germline, CDR1 is SGHAT and CDR2 FQNNGV. The DNA for the CDR3 is TGTGCCAGCAGCTTAGGAGCAGGGGACAATGAGCAGTTCTTC. Translating gives CASSLGAGDNEQFF.

The V and J genes are TRBV4-1 and TRBJ2-7, with D maybe TRBD2 (6 bases). The CDR3 contains 16 residues. Germline V gene lookup returns CDR1 MGHRA and CDR2 YSYEKL. Trimming removed 0 bases from V and 2 bases from J, with 14 bases in between. The chain's CDR3 is CASSQEGTGVTYEQYF. For the CDR3, the DNA is TGCGCCAGCAGCCAAGAAGGAACGGGAGTCACCTACGAGCAGTACTTC.

The rearrangement uses TRBV2 and TRBJ1-6; D gene uncertain. The CDR3 runs 13 residues. CDR1 is SNHLY and CDR2 is FYNNEI in the germline V gene. Trimming shortened V by 7 bases and J by 8 bases, and 12 bases separated the two germline ends. The CDR3 reads CASIFQWDSPLHF. DNA of the CDR3: TGTGCCAGCATTTTCCAGTGGGATTCACCCCTCCACTTT.

V usage is TRBV4-1 and J usage is TRBJ2-6; 7 nucleotides match TRBD1. CDR1 is MGHRA and CDR2 is YSYEKL in the germline V gene. The V segment lost 1 base and the J segment 0 bases; nucleotides outside the gene matches: 15. The CDR3 covers 21 residues. The CDR3 loop reads CASSQGPTLRDRNSGANVLTF. DNA for the CDR3: TGCGCCAGCAGCCAAGGCCCCACTCTCCGGGACAGAAACTCTGGGGCCAACGTCCTGACTTTC.

The chain links TRBV20-1 to TRBJ1-3; D is undetermined. V lost 6 bases to trimming and J lost 4 bases, with 4 bases between them. CDR1 is DFQATT and CDR2 is SNEGSKA in the germline V gene (reference sequence). The CDR3 is 10 amino acids. This CDR3 is CSAIGNTIYF. The CDR3 coding sequence is TGCAGTGCGATAGGAAACACCATATATTTT.

This chain joins TRBV6-6 and TRBJ1-5, with D tentatively TRBD1 (5 bases). This CDR3 has 13 amino acids. Trimming left V 6 bases short and J 4 bases short, with 10 bases between. Germline CDR1 and CDR2: MNHNY and SVGAGI (reference sequence). The DNA for the CDR3 is TGTGCCAGCAGGCTAGGGGTTAATCAGCCCCAGCATTTT. Its protein product is CASRLGVNQPQHF.